This T cell receptor beta chain appears in the sequencing data of a study of shared clonotypes between healthy human individuals (dated by TCRdb to 2019 to 2021). Context from the whole study: Three men and a couple of women, aged 18 to 49 years, made up the cohort. For each donor, CD4 naive and CD4 memory were each given three plates, CD8 naive was given two plates, and CD8 memory was given one plate. The study deeply sequenced blood TCR repertoires of about five healthy adults to estimate repertoire size and the extent of clonotype sharing between individuals. Libraries were prepared and TCR repertoires were sequenced by different laboratories using diverse techniques, in order to increase sequencing depth and limit assay-specific biases. Between about 0.94 and 10 billion PBMCs per donor were obtained by leukapheresis. Study-wide findings and limitations: Incomplete sequencing was indicated by rarefaction of sorted-subset datasets, despite the large sequencing depth. Clonotypes shared by all four sorted-subset donors showed higher generation probabilities than non-shared clonotypes. Naive subsets generally had larger estimated clonotype richness than memory subsets did. Sampling was restricted to blood, and TCR repertoires in tissues likely differ from the TCR repertoires found in blood. Across a few donors, around 5% of naive CD4, approximately 4% of naive CD8, approximately 2.5% of memory CD4, and about 0.4% of memory CD8 clonotypes were shared. Pairwise subsampling led to the expectation that sequencing depth would affect the degree of clonotype sharing among donors. The small number of donors limited the genetic and exposure-history diversity represented.

The donors were healthy, HIV-negative adults with no recently reported acute infections or vaccinations. Only Caucasian adults living in Nashville, Tennessee, USA were represented among the donors. Magnetic negative selection was used to enrich CD4+ T cells, after which naive cells were positively selected on CD45RA and the negative fraction became the memory subset. After blood collection by leukapheresis, PBMCs were isolated using Ficoll-Histopaque density gradient centrifugation and then cryopreserved in the vapor phase of liquid nitrogen. Analytical flow cytometry was used to check the purity and quantity of every magnetically sorted T cell population. Genomic DNA was isolated from each sorted fraction and quantified by UV absorbance on a Nanodrop 2000c. Using the deep immunoSEQ assay, TCR CDR3 regions were amplified from genomic DNA by multiplex PCR. For each cell subset, the extracted genomic DNA was distributed evenly across all wells of several immunoSEQ 96-well plates, and each plate served as one replicate. For sorted subsets, around 0.2 ug of genomic DNA, equivalent to some 30,000 T cell genomes, went into each replicate PCR. Purified libraries were quantified with a Qubit 3.0 fluorometer, sized on a Bioanalyzer 2100, and re-quantified with the KAPA Library Quantification kit. Each immunoSEQ 96-well plate was sequenced on its own single-read 150-cycle Illumina NextSeq 550 flow cell. Concerning the study's data processing: Because the immunoSEQ output held only junctional sequences and lacked quality scores, the filtering could not match the filtering applied to full-length reads. Sequences were annotated with PyIR, a Python wrapper for IgBLAST v1.9, using IMGT germline references to assign V/J genes and CDR3. Reads were removed for weak V/J assignments (E-value above 1e-6), missing CDR3, stop codons, out-of-frame junctions, or ambiguous translated residues. V3J clonotypes were defined by identical inferred V gene, J gene, and CDR3 amino acid sequence. Percentage overlap between repertoires was computed as shared unique clonotypes divided by the size of the smaller repertoire. RTK rarefaction, the Chao1 estimator, and Recon v2.1 estimates of unobserved clonotypes were used to assess repertoire richness. Generation probabilities for all TCRbeta clonotypes obtained by the gDNA method from a handful of donors were computed using OLGA. This immuneACCESS table, as held by TCRdb, lists in-frame sequences with V and J called but not all clones. Of the missing ones, under half trace to an unresolved V gene in checked studies; the others have no known cause. V, J and clone size derive from that table, while D and trimming were established from the DNA sequence. In all, the sample holds around 1,000,000 clones, and 77% of those were seen once. 0.89% of the sample goes to the ten largest clones.

About this clone itself: Its cognate antigen has yet to be identified. One end of the junction does not line up with germline, which may come from a read error.

The CDR3 runs 12 amino acids, cysteine and phenylalanine included. Solely the CDR3 DNA is kept, with 36 bases framed from the first base. CDR1 GTSNPN and CDR2 SVGIG are derived from the germline V gene (reference sequence). The V gene is TRBV30 and the J gene is TRBJ2-1; a confident D gene designation cannot be given. The specimen sequenced was memory CD4+ T cells from PBMCs. Interpreted using the paper, the cell subset or site label stands for: CD45RA-negative fraction. The receptor comes from a man between 18 and 29 years old in good health. Some clones in this sample may be carry-over from other donors' samples. The DNA reads TGTGCCTGGACCAAATCTCTCCAGGTAGGGATCTTC. Its protein product is CAWTKSLQVGIF.